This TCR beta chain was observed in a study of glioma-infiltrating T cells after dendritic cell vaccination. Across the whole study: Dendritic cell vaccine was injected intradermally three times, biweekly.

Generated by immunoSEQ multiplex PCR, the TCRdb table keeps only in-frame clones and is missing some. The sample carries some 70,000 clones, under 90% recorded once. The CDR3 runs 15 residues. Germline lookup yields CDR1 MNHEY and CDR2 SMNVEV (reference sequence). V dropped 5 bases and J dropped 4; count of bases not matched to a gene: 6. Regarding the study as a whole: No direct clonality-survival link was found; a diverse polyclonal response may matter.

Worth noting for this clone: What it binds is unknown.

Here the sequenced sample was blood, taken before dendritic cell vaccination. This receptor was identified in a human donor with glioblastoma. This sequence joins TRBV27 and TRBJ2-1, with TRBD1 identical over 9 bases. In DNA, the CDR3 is TGTGCCAGCAGTAAACCGGGACAGGGTTACAATGAGCAGTTCTTC. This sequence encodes CASSKPGQGYNEQFF.